The TCR beta chain under discussion was sequenced for a study of control samples from healthy donors and cancer patients. Profiling relied on immunoSEQ multiplex PCR, and the TCRdb table lists in-frame clones only, not all of them. Of over 100,000 clones listed, 80% to 95% are singletons. CDR1 and CDR2 (germline): MGHRA, YSYEKL. Losses at the gene ends were 4 bases for V and 5 bases for J; bases not matched to a gene: 0. This CDR3 contains 13 residues. The sequenced sample was blood. This TCR was sampled from a man between 35 and 55 years old in good health. The chain couples TRBV4-1 to TRBJ2-7; TRBD1 aligns across 12 bases. The CDR3 DNA sequence: TGCGCCAGCAGCCGGGACAGGGGGCACGAGCAGTACTTC. Translated: CASSRDRGHEQYF.